Below, 20 T cell receptor beta chains from the same sample are listed, as sequenced in a study of blood T cell repertoires in COVID-19. Clones were read by immunoSEQ multiplex PCR, and TCRdb kept only the in-frame ones, dropping some. Among around 100,000 clones, about nine tenths were seen once, and the ten largest hold around 15%. The source material was peripheral blood. All receptors come from a man aged 45 to 65 with acute or convalescent COVID-19.

This sequence joins TRBV9 and TRBJ2-7; D possibly corresponds to TRBD2 (6 bases). The V gene lost 3 bases and the J gene lost 7 bases, with 17 bases spanning the gap. Germline V gene lookup returns CDR1 SGDLS and CDR2 YYNGEE. The CDR3 contains 14 residues. This chain's CDR3 is CASSASAQAGEQYF. Here the CDR3 DNA reads TGTGCCAGCAGCGCCTCCGCCCAGGCGGGGGAGCAGTACTTC.

The V gene is TRBV28, the J gene TRBJ1-5; D not certain. Trimming took off 7 bases at V and 6 bases at J, with 19 bases between the two ends. This CDR3 is built from 15 residues. Germline V gives CDR1 MDHEN, CDR2 SYDVKM. The DNA of the CDR3 is TGTGCCAGCAAGCGGAGGGAGGGTCCGAGTCAGCCCCAGCATTTT. Translation: CASKRREGPSQPQHF. Full variable domain (outside the CDR3, taken from reference TRBV28 and TRBJ1-5): DVKVTQSSRYLVKRTGEKVFLECVQDMDHENMFWYRQDPGLGLRLIYFSYDVKMKEKGDIPEGYSVSREKKERFSLILESASTNQTSMYLCASKRREGPSQPQHFGDGTRLSIL.

The V call is TRBV4-1, the J call TRBJ2-3; D unclear. Trimming shortened V by 1 base and J by 5 bases, and 10 bases separated the two germline ends. The CDR3 is 14 amino acids. Germline V CDR1 and CDR2: MGHRA, YSYEKL. CDR3 amino acids: CASSQGTRGDTQYF. DNA of the CDR3: TGCGCCAGCAGCCAAGGAACCCGCGGAGATACGCAGTATTTT.

V is TRBV19 and J is TRBJ1-1; 7 bases align to TRBD1. Germline values: CDR1 LNHDA, CDR2 SQIVND (reference sequence). This CDR3 contains 12 residues. Losses at the gene ends were 5 bases for V and 6 bases for J; bases not matched to a gene: 3. The CDR3 reads CASSRTGSEAFF. The CDR3 DNA reads TGTGCCAGTAGTCGGACAGGCTCTGAAGCTTTCTTT.

The chain couples TRBV29-1 to TRBJ2-7, with D possibly matching TRBD1 (5 bases). Trimming cost V 4 bases and J 5 bases, with 9 bases left between them. The germline CDR1 and CDR2 sequences are SQVTM and ANQGSEA. This CDR3 is built from 11 residues. The CDR3 loop is CSVAQGDEQYF. In DNA form, the CDR3 reads TGCAGCGTTGCGCAGGGCGACGAGCAGTACTTC.

This clone has just a few counts. The chain uses TRBV5-1 and TRBJ1-4; no reliable D call. CDR3 length: 15 amino acids. Germline CDR1 is SGHRS and CDR2 is YFSETQ. The germline V and J ends were trimmed by 0 bases and 0 bases, with 6 bases remaining between them. The CDR3 reads CASSLGQATNEKLFF. The CDR3 nucleotides are TGCGCCAGCAGCTTGGGACAAGCAACTAATGAAAAACTGTTTTTT.

The table lists this clone with a count of one. V and J are TRBV19 and TRBJ2-7, with 12 bases aligning to TRBD2. The trim removed 3 bases at V and 3 bases at J, leaving 0 bases unmatched. Germline-derived CDR1 and CDR2 are LNHDA and SQIVND (reference sequence). CDR3 length: 14 residues. CDR3 sequence (DNA): TGTGCCAGTAGTATGGGACTAGCGGGCTACGAGCAGTACTTC. Amino acids: CASSMGLAGYEQYF.

The chain links TRBV9 to TRBJ1-5, with 8 positions matching TRBD1. Germline trimming cut 4 bases from V and 6 bases from J; bases unmatched to any gene: 9. The CDR3 length is 15 residues. In germline, CDR1 is SGDLS, CDR2 YYNGEE. Here the CDR3 reads CASSPGTGLSQPQHF. The CDR3 DNA reads TGTGCCAGCAGCCCCGGGACAGGCCTCTCTCAGCCCCAGCATTTT.

This clone was found a few times. This chain uses TRBV11-3 with TRBJ2-4, with D unresolved. Germline V lookup: CDR1 SGHNT, CDR2 YENEEA. This CDR3 region has 13 residues. V was shortened by 0 bases and J by 8 bases, with 8 bases between the two germline ends. The CDR3 DNA reads as TGTGCCAGCAGCTTAGATACGGCGGACATTCAGTACTTC. Amino acids: CASSLDTADIQYF. Drawing the rest from reference TRBV11-3 and TRBJ2-4, the complete variable domain is EAGVVQSPRYKIIEKKQPVAFWCNPISGHNTLYWYLQNLGQGPELLIRYENEEAVDDSQLPKDRFSAERLKGVDSTLKIQPAELGDSAVYLCASSLDTADIQYFGAGTRLSVL.

The V gene is TRBV29-1, the J gene TRBJ1-2; D is unresolved. Germline-derived CDR1 and CDR2 are SQVTM and ANQGSEA. V was trimmed by 8 bases and J by 2 bases, leaving 15 bases between them. This CDR3 comprises 13 residues. CDR3 amino acids: CSHKSGGNYGYTF. The CDR3 DNA sequence: TGCAGCCACAAATCGGGAGGGAACTATGGCTACACCTTC.

This clone appeared a few times. The chain recombines TRBV28 with TRBJ1-2; TRBD1 is a possible D gene (5 bases). The V and J ends lost 3 bases and 7 bases respectively, with 12 bases between them. Per the germline V gene, CDR1 is MDHEN and CDR2 is SYDVKM. The CDR3 covers 13 residues. The CDR3 DNA reads as TGTGCCAGCAGTTTGTTGGGGGGTCCTGGCTACACCTTC. Protein product: CASSLLGGPGYTF.

The chain has TRBV7-8 and TRBJ1-3; D not resolved. The CDR3 runs 16 residues. Per the germline V gene, CDR1 is SGHVS and CDR2 is FQNEAQ. V gave up 0 bases and J gave up 0 bases, with 9 bases separating them. This CDR3 is CASSLAGGLSGNTIYF. CDR3 nucleotide sequence: TGTGCCAGCAGCTTAGCGGGCGGACTCTCTGGAAACACCATATATTTT.

The rearrangement joins TRBV9 to TRBJ1-3; 8 nucleotides match TRBD1. The CDR3 extends over 15 amino acids. J was trimmed by 5 bases and V by 0 bases; bases with no gene match: 4. Germline V gene sequence: CDR1 SGDLS, CDR2 YYNGEE. The CDR3 region is CASSVGQGPRNTIYF. As DNA, the CDR3 is TGTGCCAGCAGCGTAGGACAGGGGCCGAGAAACACCATATATTTT.

This sequence joins TRBV9 and TRBJ2-2, with TRBD1 as a possible D gene (5 bases). Germline lookup yields CDR1 SGDLS and CDR2 YYNGEE. The CDR3 length is 14 residues. The V end lost 3 bases, the J end lost 6 bases, and 12 bases lay between the germline ends. Written as DNA, the CDR3 is TGTGCCAGCAGCGGCTCAGGGTCGGCCGGGGAGCTGTTTTTT. This sequence encodes CASSGSGSAGELFF.

CDR3 sequence: CASSQIKRTVYEKLFF. As DNA, the CDR3 is TGCGCCAGCAGCCAGATCAAAAGGACAGTCTATGAAAAACTGTTTTTT. This rearrangement joins TRBV4-1 to TRBJ1-4, with a tentative D call TRBD1 (6 bases). V was cut by 3 bases and J by 6 bases, with 17 bases left in between. The germline V gene encodes CDR1 MGHRA and CDR2 YSYEKL. The CDR3 spans 16 residues.

The genes are TRBV2 and TRBJ2-1; 10 bases match TRBD2. The J segment lost 1 base and the V segment lost 4 bases, leaving 10 bases of the junction unmatched. Germline assignment: CDR1 SNHLY and CDR2 FYNNEI. The CDR3 is made up of 18 amino acids. The CDR3 DNA sequence: TGTGCCAGCAGTGTAAGGACTAGCGGAGGCGGTTCCTACAATGAGCAGTTCTTC. It translates to CASSVRTSGGGSYNEQFF.

This clone was found a few times. V and J are TRBV2 and TRBJ1-1; D not certain. The CDR3 extends over 12 amino acids. Per germline, CDR1 SNHLY and CDR2 FYNNEI. Deletions cut 8 bases from V and 1 base from J, with 8 bases between. CDR3 sequence reads: CASQGGNTEAFF. In nucleotides, the CDR3 is TGTGCCAGCCAAGGCGGGAACACTGAAGCTTTCTTT. The full variable domain, rest sourced from reference TRBV2 and TRBJ1-1, is EPEVTQTPSHQVTQMGQEVILRCVPISNHLYFYWYRQILGQKVEFLVSFYNNEISEKSEIFDDQFSVERPDGSNFTLKIRSTKLEDSAMYFCASQGGNTEAFFGQGTRLTVV.

The CDR3 nucleotides are TGTGCCAGCTCCCACGGACTAGCGGGAACCGAGCAGTACTTC. Its translation: CASSHGLAGTEQYF. This chain links TRBV18 with TRBJ2-7, with 12 positions matching TRBD2. V was clipped by 6 bases and J by 6 bases; unmatched bases: 6. The germline V gene has CDR1 KGHSH and CDR2 LQKENI. There are 14 residues in the CDR3. Using reference TRBV18 and TRBJ2-7 for the parts outside the CDR3, the full variable domain is NAGVMQNPRHLVRRRGQEARLRCSPMKGHSHVYWYRQLPEEGLKFMVYLQKENIIDESGMPKERFSAEFPKEGPSILRIQQVVRGDSAAYFCASSHGLAGTEQYFGPGTRLTVT.

This clone was counted a single time. This chain uses TRBV6-5 with TRBJ2-3; TRBD1 might be the D (5 bases). The CDR3 has 14 amino acids. CDR1 MNHEY and CDR2 SVGAGI come from the germline V gene. With 6 bases removed from V and 0 bases from J, the gap between germline ends came to 10 bases. The CDR3 loop is CASRRRQSTDTQYF. CDR3 nucleotides: TGTGCCAGCAGAAGGAGACAGAGCACAGATACGCAGTATTTT.

This chain uses TRBV5-4 with TRBJ2-2; 7 bases agree with TRBD2. In germline, CDR1 is SGHNT, CDR2 YYREEE (reference sequence). Losses at the gene ends were 0 bases for V and 1 base for J; bases not matched to a gene: 3. The length of the CDR3 is 16 residues. CDR3 amino acids: CASSLGEGLNTGELFF. The CDR3 coding sequence is TGTGCCAGCAGCTTGGGGGAGGGCTTGAACACCGGGGAGCTGTTTTTT.